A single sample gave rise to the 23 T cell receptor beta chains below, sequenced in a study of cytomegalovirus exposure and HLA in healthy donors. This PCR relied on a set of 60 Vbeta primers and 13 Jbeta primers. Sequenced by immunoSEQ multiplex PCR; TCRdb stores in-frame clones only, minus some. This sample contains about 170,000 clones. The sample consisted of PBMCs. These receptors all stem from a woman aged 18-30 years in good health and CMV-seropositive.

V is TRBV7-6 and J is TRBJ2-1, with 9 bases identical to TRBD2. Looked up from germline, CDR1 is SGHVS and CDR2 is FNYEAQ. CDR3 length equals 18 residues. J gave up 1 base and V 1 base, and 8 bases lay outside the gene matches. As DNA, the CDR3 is TGTGCCAGCAGCTTAGGAATTAGCGGGGGCACATCCTACAATGAGCAGTTCTTC. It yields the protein CASSLGISGGTSYNEQFF.

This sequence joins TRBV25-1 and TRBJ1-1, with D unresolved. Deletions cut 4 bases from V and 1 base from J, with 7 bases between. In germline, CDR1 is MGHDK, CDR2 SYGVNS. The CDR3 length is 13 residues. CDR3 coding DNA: TGTGCCAGCAGTGCAGTTTCGAACACTGAAGCTTTCTTT. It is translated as CASSAVSNTEAFF. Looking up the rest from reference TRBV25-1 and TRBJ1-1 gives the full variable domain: EADIYQTPRYLVIGTGKKITLECSQTMGHDKMYWYQQDPGMELHLIHYSYGVNSTEKGDLSSESTVSRIRTEHFPLTLESARPSHTSQYLCASSAVSNTEAFFGQGTRLTVV.

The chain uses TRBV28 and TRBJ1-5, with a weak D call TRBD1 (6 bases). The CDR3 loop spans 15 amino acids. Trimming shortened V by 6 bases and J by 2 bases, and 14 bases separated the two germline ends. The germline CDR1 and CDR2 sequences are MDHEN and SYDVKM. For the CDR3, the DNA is TGTGCCAGCAGGACACAGGGTTTAGGCAATCAGCCCCAGCATTTT. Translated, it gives CASRTQGLGNQPQHF. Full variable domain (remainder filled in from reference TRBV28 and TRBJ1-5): DVKVTQSSRYLVKRTGEKVFLECVQDMDHENMFWYRQDPGLGLRLIYFSYDVKMKEKGDIPEGYSVSREKKERFSLILESASTNQTSMYLCASRTQGLGNQPQHFGDGTRLSIL.

CDR3 nucleotides: TGCGCCAGCAGCCCGGGATACGAGCAGTACTTC. Translated: CASSPGYEQYF. The J gene is TRBJ2-5, the V gene TRBV5-1; the D gene is possibly TRBD2 (5 bases). The tail of the sequence fits TRBJ2-7 better, so the J call may be wrong. Germline CDR1 SGHRS, CDR2 YFSETQ. The CDR3 is 11 residues long.

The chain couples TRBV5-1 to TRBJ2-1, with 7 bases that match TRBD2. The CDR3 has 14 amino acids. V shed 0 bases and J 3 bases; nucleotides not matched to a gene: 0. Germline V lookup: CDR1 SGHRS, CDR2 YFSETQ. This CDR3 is CASSLGTSYNEQFF. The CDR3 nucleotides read TGCGCCAGCAGCTTGGGGACTAGCTACAATGAGCAGTTCTTC.

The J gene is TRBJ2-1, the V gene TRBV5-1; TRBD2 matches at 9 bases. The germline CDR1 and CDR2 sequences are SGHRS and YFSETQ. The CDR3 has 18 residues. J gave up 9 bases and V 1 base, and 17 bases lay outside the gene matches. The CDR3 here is CASSLMGGAPAGGGEQFF. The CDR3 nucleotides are TGCGCCAGCAGCTTGATGGGGGGCGCCCCGGCGGGAGGGGGTGAGCAGTTCTTC.

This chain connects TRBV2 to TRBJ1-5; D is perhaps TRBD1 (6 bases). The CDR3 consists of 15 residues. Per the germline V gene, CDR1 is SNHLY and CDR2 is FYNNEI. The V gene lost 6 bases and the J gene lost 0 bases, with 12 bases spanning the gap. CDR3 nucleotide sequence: TGTGCCAGCAGCCAAGGACAGATTAGCAATCAGCCCCAGCATTTT. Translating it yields CASSQGQISNQPQHF.

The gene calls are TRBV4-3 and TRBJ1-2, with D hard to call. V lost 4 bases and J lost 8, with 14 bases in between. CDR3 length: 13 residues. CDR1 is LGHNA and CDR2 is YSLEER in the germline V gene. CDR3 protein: CASSPPGGEGYTF. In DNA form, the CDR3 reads TGCGCCAGCAGCCCTCCGGGAGGAGAGGGCTACACCTTC.

The chain's CDR3 is CASSRSGTALIYGYTF. The CDR3 bases are TGTGCCAGTAGCCGATCCGGGACAGCTCTTATCTATGGCTACACCTTC. The chain recombines TRBV19 with TRBJ1-2, with 7 bases fitting TRBD1. J was trimmed by 4 bases and V by 6 bases; bases with no gene match: 14. CDR1 LNHDA and CDR2 SQIVND come from the germline V gene (reference sequence). The CDR3 spans 16 residues.

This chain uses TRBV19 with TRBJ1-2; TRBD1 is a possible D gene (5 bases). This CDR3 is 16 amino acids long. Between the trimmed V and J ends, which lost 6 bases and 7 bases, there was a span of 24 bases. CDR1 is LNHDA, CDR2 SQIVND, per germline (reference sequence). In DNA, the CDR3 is TGTGCCAGTAGCCTTGGGTTTACAGGCGTTCTGAGTGGCTACACCTTC. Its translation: CASSLGFTGVLSGYTF.

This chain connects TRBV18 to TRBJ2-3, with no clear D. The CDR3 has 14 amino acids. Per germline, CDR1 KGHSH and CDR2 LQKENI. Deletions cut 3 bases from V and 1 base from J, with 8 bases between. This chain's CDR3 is CASSPSTRTDTQYF. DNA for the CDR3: TGTGCCAGCTCACCGTCTACGCGCACAGATACGCAGTATTTT. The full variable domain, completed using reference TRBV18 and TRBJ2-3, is NAGVMQNPRHLVRRRGQEARLRCSPMKGHSHVYWYRQLPEEGLKFMVYLQKENIIDESGMPKERFSAEFPKEGPSILRIQQVVRGDSAAYFCASSPSTRTDTQYFGPGTRLTVL.

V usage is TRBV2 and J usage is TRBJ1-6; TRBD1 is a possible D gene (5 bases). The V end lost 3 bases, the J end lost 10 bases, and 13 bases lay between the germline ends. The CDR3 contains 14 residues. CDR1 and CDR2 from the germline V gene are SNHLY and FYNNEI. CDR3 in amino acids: CASSEWSGQSPLHF. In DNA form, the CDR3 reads TGTGCCAGCAGTGAGTGGTCAGGGCAGTCACCCCTCCACTTT.

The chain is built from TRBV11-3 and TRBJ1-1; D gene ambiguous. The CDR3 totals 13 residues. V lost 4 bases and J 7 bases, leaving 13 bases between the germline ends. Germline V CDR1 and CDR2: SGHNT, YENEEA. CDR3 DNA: TGTGCCAGCAGCTCCCGCCTGGGGAGTGAAGCTTTCTTT. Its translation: CASSSRLGSEAFF.

The CDR3 nucleotides read TGTGCCAGTAGTCCGACTGACAGGGCCTTCAATCAGCCCCAGCATTTT. Its protein is CASSPTDRAFNQPQHF. This rearrangement joins TRBV19 to TRBJ1-5; 7 bases agree with TRBD1. CDR1 LNHDA and CDR2 SQIVND come from the germline V gene (reference sequence). The CDR3 has 16 residues. V trimming: 5 bases; J trimming: 3 bases; junction bases outside the gene matches: 10.

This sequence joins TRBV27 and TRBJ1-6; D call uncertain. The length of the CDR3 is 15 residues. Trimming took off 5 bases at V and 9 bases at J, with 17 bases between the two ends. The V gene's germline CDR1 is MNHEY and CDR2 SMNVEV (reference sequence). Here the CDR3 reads CASSQPGAPISPLHF. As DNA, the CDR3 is TGTGCCAGCAGTCAACCCGGAGCGCCAATTTCACCCCTCCACTTT.

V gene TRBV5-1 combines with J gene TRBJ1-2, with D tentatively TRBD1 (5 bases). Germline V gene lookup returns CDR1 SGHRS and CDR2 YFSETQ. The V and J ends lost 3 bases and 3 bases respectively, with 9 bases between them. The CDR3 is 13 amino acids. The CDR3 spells CASSSGGDYGYTF. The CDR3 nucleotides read TGCGCCAGCAGCTCGGGAGGGGACTATGGCTACACCTTC.

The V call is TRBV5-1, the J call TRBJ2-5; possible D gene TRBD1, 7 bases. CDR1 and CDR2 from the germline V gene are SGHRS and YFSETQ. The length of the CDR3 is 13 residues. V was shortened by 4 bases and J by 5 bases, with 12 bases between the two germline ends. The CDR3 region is CASSMTGTETQYF. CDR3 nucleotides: TGCGCCAGCAGCATGACAGGGACTGAGACCCAGTACTTC.

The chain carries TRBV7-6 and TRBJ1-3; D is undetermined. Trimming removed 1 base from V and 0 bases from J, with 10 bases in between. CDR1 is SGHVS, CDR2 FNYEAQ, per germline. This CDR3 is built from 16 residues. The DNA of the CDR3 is TGTGCCAGCAGCTTAGGGACTGTCAGCTCTGGAAACACCATATATTTT. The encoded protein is CASSLGTVSSGNTIYF.

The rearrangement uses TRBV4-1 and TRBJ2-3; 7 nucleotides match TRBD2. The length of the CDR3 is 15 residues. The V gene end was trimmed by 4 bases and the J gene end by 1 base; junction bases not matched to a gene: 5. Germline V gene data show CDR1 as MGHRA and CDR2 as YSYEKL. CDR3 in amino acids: CASSPIAGGTDTQYF. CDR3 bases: TGCGCCAGCAGCCCCATTGCGGGGGGCACAGATACGCAGTATTTT.

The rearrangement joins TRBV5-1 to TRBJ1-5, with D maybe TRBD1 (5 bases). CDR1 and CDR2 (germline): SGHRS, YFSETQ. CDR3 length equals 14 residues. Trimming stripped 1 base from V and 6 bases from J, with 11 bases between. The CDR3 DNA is TGCGCCAGCAGCTTGAATACAGGCGGTCAGCCCCAGCATTTT. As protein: CASSLNTGGQPQHF.

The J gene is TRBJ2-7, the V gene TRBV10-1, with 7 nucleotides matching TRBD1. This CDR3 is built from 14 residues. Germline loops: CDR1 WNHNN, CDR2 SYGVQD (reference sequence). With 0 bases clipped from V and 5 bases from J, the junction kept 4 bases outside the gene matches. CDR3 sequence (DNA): TGCGCCAGCAGTGAGTCCAACACAGGGGACGAGCAGTACTTC. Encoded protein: CASSESNTGDEQYF.

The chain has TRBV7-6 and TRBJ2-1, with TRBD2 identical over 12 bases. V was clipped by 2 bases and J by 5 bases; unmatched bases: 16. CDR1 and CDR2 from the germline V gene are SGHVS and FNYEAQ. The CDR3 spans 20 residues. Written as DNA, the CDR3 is TGTGCCAGCAGCTTACTTGGGGCGACTAGCGGGAGATTAGGGGACAATGAGCAGTTCTTC. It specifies CASSLLGATSGRLGDNEQFF.

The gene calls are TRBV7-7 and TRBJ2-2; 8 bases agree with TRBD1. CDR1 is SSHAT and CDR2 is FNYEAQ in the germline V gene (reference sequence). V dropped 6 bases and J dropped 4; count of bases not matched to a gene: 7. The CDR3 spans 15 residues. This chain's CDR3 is CASSPGQGSTGELFF. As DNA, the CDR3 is TGTGCCAGCAGTCCAGGACAGGGAAGCACCGGGGAGCTGTTTTTT.